One sample yielded the 10 T cell receptor beta chains listed below, sequenced in a study of shared clonotypes between healthy human individuals. Assay: immunoSEQ multiplex PCR; the TCRdb copy retains only in-frame clones and omits some. The sample contains about 770,000 clones, approximately 77% of which appear only once. The sequencing input was memory CD4+ T cells sorted from blood. Subset described: CD45RA-negative fraction. These receptors originate from a woman in her 30s in good health.

The rearrangement joins TRBV29-1 to TRBJ2-1, with D possibly TRBD2 on 5 matching bases. The CDR3 length is 14 residues. Germline V gene sequence: CDR1 SQVTM, CDR2 ANQGSEA. With 3 bases removed from V and 0 bases from J, the gap between germline ends came to 9 bases. The CDR3 here is CSVDGKSSYNEQFF. CDR3 DNA sequence: TGCAGCGTTGACGGGAAGAGCTCCTACAATGAGCAGTTCTTC.

There are a few counts of this clone. This sequence joins TRBV7-3 and TRBJ1-4; TRBD1 aligns across 9 bases. The V gene's germline CDR1 is SGHTA and CDR2 FQGTGA. This CDR3 has 18 amino acids. J was trimmed by 0 bases and V by 2 bases; bases with no gene match: 7. CDR3 DNA: TGTGCCAGCAGCTTAGTCGGGACAGGGTCTGCAACTAATGAAAAACTGTTTTTT. It yields the protein CASSLVGTGSATNEKLFF.

This sequence joins TRBV19 and TRBJ2-2; D gene unclear. With 3 bases removed from V and 8 bases from J, the gap between germline ends came to 10 bases. This CDR3 has 13 residues. Per the germline V gene, CDR1 is LNHDA and CDR2 is SQIVND (reference sequence). This CDR3 is CASSMGLKGELFF. CDR3 DNA: TGTGCCAGTAGTATGGGGTTGAAGGGGGAGCTGTTTTTT.

V usage is TRBV29-1 and J usage is TRBJ2-3; 9 bases are shared with TRBD1. Germline CDR1 is SQVTM and CDR2 is ANQGSEA. The CDR3 loop spans 13 amino acids. V lost 7 bases, J lost 3 bases, and 5 bases stayed unmatched. The CDR3 DNA follows: TGCAGCGGGTACGGGACAGGGACAGATACGCAGTATTTT. Amino acid sequence: CSGYGTGTDTQYF.

This clone has more than one count but fewer than ten. V usage is TRBV19 and J usage is TRBJ1-5, with unresolved D. Between the trimmed V and J ends, which lost 3 bases and 2 bases, there was a span of 5 bases. CDR3 size: 13 residues. The germline V gene has CDR1 LNHDA and CDR2 SQIVND (reference sequence). The CDR3 nucleotides are TGTGCCAGTAGTATGGATGGCAATCAGCCCCAGCATTTT. Protein: CASSMDGNQPQHF.

The sample holds a few counts of this clone. This may be a read error, as it is one base from a much larger clone. This chain uses TRBV18 with TRBJ2-7; 11 bases line up with TRBD2. Germline trimming cut 5 bases from V and 3 bases from J; bases unmatched to any gene: 3. Germline V gene sequence: CDR1 KGHSH, CDR2 LQKENI. The CDR3 contains 14 residues. The CDR3 spells CASSAGTSGYEQYF. The CDR3 region has the DNA TGTGCCAGCTCAGCCGGGACTAGCGGCTACGAGCAGTACTTC.

The table lists this clone with a count of one. CDR3 in amino acids: CASSKGRTNEKLFF. The CDR3 DNA reads TGTGCCAGCAGCAAAGGTAGGACTAATGAAAAACTGTTTTTT. The J gene is TRBJ1-4, the V gene TRBV21-1. TRBV21-1 is classified as a pseudogene. The CDR3 totals 14 residues.

V and J are TRBV28 and TRBJ2-3; 13 nucleotides line up with TRBD2. Trimming at V came to 4 bases and at J to 2 bases, leaving 3 bases not matched to a gene. Germline CDR1 reads MDHEN; CDR2 reads SYDVKM. CDR3 length: 16 residues. Here the CDR3 reads CASSWGLAGYTDTQYF. The CDR3 bases are TGTGCCAGCAGTTGGGGACTAGCGGGATACACAGATACGCAGTATTTT.

The rearrangement joins TRBV5-6 to TRBJ1-1, with D uncertain. Germline CDR1 is SGHDT and CDR2 is YYEEEE. This CDR3 region has 15 residues. The ends were cut back, 0 bases at V and 1 base at J, with 10 bases in the middle. CDR3 bases: TGTGCCAGCAGCTTGGTTTCCCTGGGGAACACTGAAGCTTTCTTT. Its protein is CASSLVSLGNTEAFF.

The V and J genes are TRBV28 and TRBJ1-4, with a possible D match to TRBD1 (6 bases). Trimming took off 6 bases at V and 8 bases at J, with 13 bases between the two ends. CDR1 is MDHEN, CDR2 SYDVKM, per germline. CDR3 length: 13 residues. This chain's CDR3 is CASREGGREKLFF. Written as DNA, the CDR3 is TGTGCCAGCAGGGAAGGGGGTCGGGAAAAACTGTTTTTT.